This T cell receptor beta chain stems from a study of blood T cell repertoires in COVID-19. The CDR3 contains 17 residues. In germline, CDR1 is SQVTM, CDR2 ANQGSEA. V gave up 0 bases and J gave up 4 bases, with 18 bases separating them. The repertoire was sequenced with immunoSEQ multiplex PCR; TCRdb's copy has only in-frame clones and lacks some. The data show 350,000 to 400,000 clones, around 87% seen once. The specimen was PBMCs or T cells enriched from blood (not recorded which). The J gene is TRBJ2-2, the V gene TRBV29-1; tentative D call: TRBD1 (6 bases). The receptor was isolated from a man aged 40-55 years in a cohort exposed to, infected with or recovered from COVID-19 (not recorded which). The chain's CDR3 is CSVEDRMTGRVTGELFF. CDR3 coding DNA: TGCAGCGTTGAAGATCGGATGACAGGAAGGGTCACCGGGGAGCTGTTTTTT.